This T cell receptor beta chain was recovered during a study of T cell responses to AZD1222 COVID-19 vaccine. The CDR3 has 14 residues. Germline V gives CDR1 SGHRS, CDR2 YFSETQ. The J segment lost 6 bases and the V segment lost 3 bases, leaving 6 bases of the junction unmatched. Clones were read by immunoSEQ multiplex PCR, and TCRdb kept only the in-frame ones, dropping some. The sample lists about 160,000 clones, 92% occurring once. Sample: peripheral blood, taken 28 days after the second AZD1222 dose. This rearrangement joins TRBV5-1 to TRBJ2-7, with 10 bases fitting TRBD2. This clonotype was sampled from an adult who received the AZD1222 COVID-19 vaccine. The CDR3 DNA reads TGCGCCAGCAGCTCTCCGGGACTAGCGCTCGAGCAGTACTTC. Protein sequence: CASSSPGLALEQYF.